This TCR beta chain was recovered during a study of OX40 agonist ivuxolimab in advanced cancers. On the study more broadly: An agonistic human IgG2 monoclonal antibody against OX40 (CD134) was given. Study-wide findings and caveats: Doses of 0.1 to 3.0 mg/kg were accompanied by clonal expansion of CD4+ and CD8+ blood T cells by week 6.

A word on this clone: Its antigen remains unknown.

Assay: immunoSEQ multiplex PCR; the TCRdb copy retains only in-frame clones and omits some. The table shows 45,000 to 50,000 clones, with roughly 90% occurring only once. The timepoints at which blood was sampled were baseline, cycle 4 day 1, and cycle 7 day 1. The CDR3 extends over 16 amino acids. Germline trimming cut 4 bases from V and 7 bases from J; bases unmatched to any gene: 11. Germline CDR1 is SGHRS and CDR2 is YFSETQ. The sample here was CD4+ or CD8+ T cells sorted from blood, taken in a trial of the OX40 agonist ivuxolimab. The chain links TRBV5-1 to TRBJ2-5; TRBD2 aligns across 12 bases. This clonotype originated in an adult with an advanced solid tumor such as melanoma, head and neck, liver or kidney cancer. The CDR3: CASSQGLAGLTGTQYF. DNA for the CDR3: TGCGCCAGCAGCCAGGGACTAGCGGGTCTAACGGGGACCCAGTACTTC.